This T cell receptor beta chain originates from a study of T cell repertoires in cytomegalovirus infection. Study-level background: Evidence of both CMV infection and a matching HLA type came from public TCR beta signatures.

Germline CDR1 is MGHRA and CDR2 is YSYEKL. Deletions cut 2 bases from V and 0 bases from J, with 4 bases between. CDR3 size: 13 residues. In TCRdb, the reads were re-called with MiXCR into one record per CDR3 protein. The sample holds roughly 320,000 distinct CDR3 sequences, around 9.5% seen once. This receptor was obtained from a human donor in good health (CMV status not recorded). Some clones in this sample may be carry-over from other donors' samples. The specimen sequenced was PBMCs. The chain links TRBV4-1 to TRBJ2-5; unclear D gene. For the CDR3, the DNA is TGCGCCAGCAGCCAAATGTACCAAGAGACCCAGTACTTC. As protein: CASSQMYQETQYF.